This T cell receptor (beta chain) comes out of a study of identical twins. This clonotype came up a few times. Its matching antigen is unknown. Unique molecular identifiers were present on the cDNA, and a universal primer site came from template switching. From the 5' RACE reads, TCRdb called clonotypes with MiXCR, one entry per CDR3 protein. The profile covers 250,000 to 300,000 distinct CDR3 sequences, with nearly 9.5% appearing a single time and 6% to 8.5% taken by the ten largest. Whole-study results and caveats: Because invariant MAIT and iNKT cells could be present, zero-insertion analyses could be partly confounded.

These sequences were also reported in another study, on yellow fever vaccine responses in identical twins. That source reports: Reportedly, twins showed a vaccine T cell response that looked partly convergent and partly personalized.

Specimen: CD8+ T cells sorted from blood. The TCR sequence derives from a woman aged 18-29 years in good health.

CDR3 nucleotide sequence: TGTGCCAGCAGCCAAGATCCGGGGGGATCTACTAGCGGGGGAAACCCTGAGCAGTACTTC. It codes for CASSQDPGGSTSGGNPEQYF. This sequence joins TRBV14 and TRBJ2-7; the match to TRBD2 covers 11 bases. Germline V lookup: CDR1 SGHDN, CDR2 FVKESK. Trimming took 0 bases from V and 7 from J; bases not matched to a gene: 20. The CDR3 length is 20 residues.